Each of the 18 T cell receptor beta chains below was sequenced from the same sample in a study of T-cell reconstitution after alpha-beta-depleted transplantation in children. Researchers prepared the TCRbeta library using unique molecular identifiers, the study reports. A single record per CDR3 protein comes from TCRdb applying MiXCR to the PCR reads. This sample has approximately 400,000 distinct CDR3 sequences, with under 13% found just once. The material was PBMCs from the stem cell graft donor, obtained from the stem cell graft. The receptor source for this set is a human donor who donated a stem cell graft to a child with acute myeloid leukemia.

J is TRBJ2-7 and V is TRBV5-4; possibly TRBD1 for D (6 bases). Germline CDR1 SGHNT, CDR2 YYREEE (reference sequence). Deletions cut 5 bases from V and 0 bases from J, with 9 bases between. This CDR3 has 13 amino acids. The CDR3 nucleotides are TGTGCCAGCAGATCGGACAGCTCCTACGAGCAGTACTTC. Protein sequence: CASRSDSSYEQYF.

The chain carries TRBV19 and TRBJ2-1; D may be TRBD1 or TRBD2 (5 bases each). Germline-derived CDR1 and CDR2 are LNHDA and SQIVND (reference sequence). V gave up 8 bases and J gave up 5 bases, with 28 bases separating them. The CDR3 contains 18 residues. The CDR3 sequence: CASGWRRPGPGEDNEQFF. CDR3 in DNA: TGTGCCAGTGGTTGGCGCCGCCCGGGACCAGGCGAGGACAATGAGCAGTTCTTC.

This clonotype has only a few counts. The DNA for the CDR3 is TGTGCCAGCAGCGGACAGTCAGGGGAGACCCAGTACTTC. Protein sequence: CASSGQSGETQYF. The chain links TRBV6-6 to TRBJ2-5; D might be TRBD1 (6 bases). In germline, CDR1 is MNHNY, CDR2 SVGAGI (reference sequence). V lost 6 bases and J lost 5, with 13 bases in between. CDR3 length: 13 amino acids.

This sequence joins TRBV11-2 and TRBJ2-5; possible D gene TRBD1, 7 bases. The V and J ends lost 6 bases and 4 bases respectively, with 15 bases between them. The CDR3 runs to 14 residues. Germline CDR1 SGHAT, CDR2 FQNNGV. CDR3 nucleotides: TGTGCCAGCAGAGGAGGGGGCTTGGGAGAGACCCAGTACTTC. Its protein product is CASRGGGLGETQYF.

This clonotype has just a few counts. The rearrangement uses TRBV7-6 and TRBJ2-7; 7 positions match TRBD2. V lost 1 base, J lost 3 bases, and 9 bases stayed unmatched. This CDR3 region has 16 residues. Germline loops: CDR1 SGHVS, CDR2 FNYEAQ. This chain's CDR3 is CASSLGRGTGNYEQYF. In DNA form, the CDR3 reads TGTGCCAGCAGCTTAGGGCGGGGGACGGGGAACTACGAGCAGTACTTC.

The J gene is TRBJ1-4, the V gene TRBV7-6; D may be TRBD1 (6 bases). Trimming cost V 0 bases and J 5 bases, with 10 bases left between them. CDR3 length: 15 residues. Germline values: CDR1 SGHVS, CDR2 FNYEAQ. The CDR3 DNA reads as TGTGCCAGCAGCTTAGCCCACACAGGGAATGAAAAACTGTTTTTT. Translating it yields CASSLAHTGNEKLFF.

This clonotype was recorded at least ten times. J is TRBJ2-2 and V is TRBV12-3 or TRBV12-4; TRBD1 agrees at 12 bases. V trimming: 5 bases; J trimming: 6 bases; junction bases outside the gene matches: 4. This CDR3 is built from 15 residues. CDR3 bases: TGTGCCAGCAGTCCCGGGGACAGGGGGCCCGGGGAGCTGTTTTTT. Amino acid sequence: CASSPGDRGPGELFF.

This clonotype was counted a few times. The rearrangement uses TRBV2 and TRBJ2-5; D may be TRBD1 or TRBD2 (5 bases each). V lost 7 bases and J 3 bases, leaving 12 bases between the germline ends. CDR3 length: 13 residues. Looked up from germline, CDR1 is SNHLY and CDR2 is FYNNEI. CDR3 sequence: CASTAGTKETQYF. Written as DNA, the CDR3 is TGTGCCAGCACCGCCGGGACCAAAGAGACCCAGTACTTC.

This clonotype showed up just a few times. The chain uses TRBV25-1 and TRBJ2-1, with 11 positions matching TRBD2. Germline V gene lookup returns CDR1 MGHDK and CDR2 SYGVNS. The J segment lost 2 bases and the V segment lost 5 bases, leaving 5 bases of the junction unmatched. CDR3 size: 16 residues. DNA of the CDR3: TGTGCCAGCAGTCTAATAGCGGGGGGGACCTACAATGAGCAGTTCTTC. It translates to CASSLIAGGTYNEQFF.

This clonotype was recorded at least ten times. This chain connects TRBV12-3 or TRBV12-4 to TRBJ2-1; unclear D gene. The CDR3 has 14 amino acids. The V and J ends lost 5 bases and 9 bases respectively, with 17 bases between them. The CDR3 here is CASSPPRRWVEQFF. CDR3 DNA: TGTGCCAGCAGTCCTCCCCGGCGGTGGGTTGAGCAGTTCTTC.

This clonotype was found a few times. The chain combines TRBV6-5 with TRBJ2-5, with TRBD2 matching 8 bases. V was pared by 6 bases and J by 3 bases, with 12 bases of the junction left unmatched. Germline CDR1 MNHEY, CDR2 SVGAGI. This CDR3 has 16 amino acids. CDR3 residues: CASRSGGAAGEETQYF. CDR3 nucleotide sequence: TGTGCCAGCAGGTCGGGGGGGGCAGCGGGAGAAGAGACCCAGTACTTC.

The chain has TRBV6-1 and TRBJ2-5; 11 bases are a match to TRBD2. The CDR3 runs 16 residues. From germline, CDR1 is MNHNS and CDR2 SASEGT. Trimming cost V 5 bases and J 2 bases; bases outside gene matches: 7. The CDR3: CASSQPTSGDQETQYF. CDR3 DNA: TGTGCCAGCAGTCAACCGACTAGCGGGGATCAAGAGACCCAGTACTTC.

The rearrangement links TRBV20-1 to TRBJ2-1, with D perhaps matching TRBD1 or TRBD2 (5 bases each). Trimming left V 3 bases short and J 10 bases short, with 16 bases between. This CDR3 contains 13 residues. Germline values: CDR1 DFQATT, CDR2 SNEGSKA (reference sequence). CDR3 in amino acids: CSARDSRGQEQFF. In DNA, the CDR3 is TGCAGTGCTAGGGACTCCCGGGGCCAGGAGCAGTTCTTC.

In its sample, this clonotype was seen a few times. The gene calls are TRBV5-5 and TRBJ2-7; D not resolved. The CDR3 is 16 residues long. The germline gives CDR1 SGHKS, CDR2 YYEKEE (reference sequence). Trimming removed 3 bases from V and 7 bases from J, with 23 bases in between. CDR3 amino acids: CASSSYSVPTPGEQYV. The CDR3 region has the DNA TGTGCCAGCAGCTCGTACAGCGTCCCAACTCCTGGAGAGCAGTACGTC.

The chain is built from TRBV20-1 and TRBJ2-7; possibly TRBD1 for D (6 bases). Germline CDR1 DFQATT, CDR2 SNEGSKA (reference sequence). The CDR3 contains 14 residues. V lost 4 bases to trimming and J lost 2 bases, with 15 bases between them. The DNA for the CDR3 is TGCAGTGCTACTTCGGACAGTTCAACCTACGAGCAGTACTTC. It is translated as CSATSDSSTYEQYF.

In this sample, this clonotype turned up a few times. DNA of the CDR3: TGTGCCAGCAGTCCTAGCGGGGAGGGTAATGAGCAGTTCTTC. Translation gives CASSPSGEGNEQFF. The chain has TRBV12-3 or TRBV12-4 and TRBJ2-1; the match to TRBD2 covers 9 bases. V was clipped by 5 bases and J by 7 bases; unmatched bases: 6. The CDR3 sequence is 14 residues long.

This clonotype was counted only a few times. The chain carries TRBV10-3 and TRBJ2-3, with D unclear. The germline V and J ends were trimmed by 7 bases and 0 bases, with 8 bases remaining between them. This CDR3 spans 13 amino acids. Germline CDR1 is ENHRY and CDR2 is SYGVKD. The CDR3, as DNA: TGTGCCATCAAGAGAGAAAGCACAGATACGCAGTATTTT. Its translation: CAIKRESTDTQYF.

In its sample, this clonotype was seen many times. This rearrangement joins TRBV12-3 or TRBV12-4 to TRBJ1-2; D remains ambiguous. The ends were cut back, 3 bases at V and 4 bases at J, with 6 bases in the middle. The CDR3 totals 12 residues. The CDR3 spells CASSFGVYGYTF. The CDR3 bases are TGTGCCAGCAGTTTTGGAGTCTATGGCTACACCTTC.